This T cell receptor (beta chain) was sequenced during a study of blood T cells in healthy people across ages. Study details: T cells yielded about one barcoded beta molecule per two cells through template switching.

Then a second PCR, running roughly 7 to 11 cycles, was carried out with a sample-barcoded 5' primer and a J-beta primer mix. TCRdb re-called the 5' RACE reads through MiXCR, storing one row per CDR3 protein. The sample has 650,000 to 1,000,000 distinct CDR3 sequences, under 40% seen once. CDR1 and CDR2 from the germline V gene are LNHNV and YYDKDF (reference sequence). With 0 bases removed from V and 1 base from J, the gap between germline ends came to 9 bases. The CDR3 is 15 amino acids. The V and J genes are TRBV15 and TRBJ1-1; D not resolved. The receptor was derived from a man aged 18 to 30 in good health. The sequencing sample was made of blood. Written as DNA, the CDR3 is TGTGCCACCAGCAGAGACCAGCAGTGGAACACTGAAGCTTTCTTT. It codes for CATSRDQQWNTEAFF.